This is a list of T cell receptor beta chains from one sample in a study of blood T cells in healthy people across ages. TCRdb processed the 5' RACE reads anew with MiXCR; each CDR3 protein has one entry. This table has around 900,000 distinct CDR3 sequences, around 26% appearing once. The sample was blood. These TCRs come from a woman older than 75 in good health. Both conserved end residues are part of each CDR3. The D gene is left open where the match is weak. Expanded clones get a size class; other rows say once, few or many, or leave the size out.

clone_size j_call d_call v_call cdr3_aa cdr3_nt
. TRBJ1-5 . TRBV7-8 CASSAGTRSNQPQHF TGTGCCAGCAGCGCCGGGACACGAAGCAATCAGCCCCAGCATTTT
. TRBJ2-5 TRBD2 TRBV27 CASSVSPGLAGVYF TGTGCCAGCAGTGTATCCCCGGGACTAGCGGGGGTGTACTTC
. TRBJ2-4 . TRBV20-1 CSASADRANIQYF TGCAGTGCTAGCGCGGATCGGGCGAACATTCAGTACTTC
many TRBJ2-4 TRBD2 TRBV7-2 CASSTTSGLAKNIQYF TGTGCCAGCAGCACTACTAGCGGTCTAGCCAAAAACATTCAGTACTTC
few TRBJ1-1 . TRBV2 CASSAGPANTEAFF TGTGCCAGCAGTGCGGGCCCCGCGAACACTGAAGCTTTCTTT
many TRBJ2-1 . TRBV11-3 CASSSWIKGGSYNEQFF TGTGCCAGCAGCTCGTGGATTAAGGGGGGATCCTACAATGAGCAGTTCTTC
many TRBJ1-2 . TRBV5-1 CASSLESSGGYTF TGCGCCAGCAGCTTGGAATCTTCAGGGGGCTACACCTTC
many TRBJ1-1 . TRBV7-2 CASSLGPRNTEAFF TGTGCCAGCAGCTTGGGACCGCGGAACACTGAAGCTTTCTTT
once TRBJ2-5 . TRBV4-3 CASSHQRQETQYF TGCGCCAGCAGCCACCAGCGCCAAGAGACCCAGTACTTC
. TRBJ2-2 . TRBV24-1 CATSDFIQSGELFF TGTGCCACCAGTGATTTCATCCAGTCCGGGGAGCTGTTTTTT
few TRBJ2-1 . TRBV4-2 CASSQDPIAFEQFF TGTGCCAGCAGCCAAGATCCGATAGCATTTGAGCAGTTCTTC
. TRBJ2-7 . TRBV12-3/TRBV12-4 CASSYRTGGVYEQYF TGTGCCAGCAGCTACCGGACTGGCGGTGTGTACGAGCAGTACTTC
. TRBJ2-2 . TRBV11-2 CASRVSGGGTGERFF TGTGCCAGCAGGGTGTCGGGGGGCGGCACCGGGGAGCGGTTTTTT
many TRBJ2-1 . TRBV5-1 CASSGRRVGYNEQFF TGCGCCAGCAGCGGACGCAGGGTGGGCTACAATGAGCAGTTCTTC
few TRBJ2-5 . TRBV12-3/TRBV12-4 CASSLRGRGTQYF TGTGCCAGCAGTTTGCGGGGGCGGGGGACCCAGTACTTC
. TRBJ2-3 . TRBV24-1 CATSMGGLGDTQYF TGTGCCACCAGTATGGGGGGATTGGGGGATACGCAGTATTTT
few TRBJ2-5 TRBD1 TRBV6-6 CASSYIRGETQYF TGTGCCAGCAGTTATATCAGGGGGGAGACCCAGTACTTC
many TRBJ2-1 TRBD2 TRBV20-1 CSAKGGSGGNYNEQFF TGCAGTGCTAAAGGAGGTTCGGGGGGAAACTACAATGAGCAGTTCTTC
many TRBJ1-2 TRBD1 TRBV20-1 CSASLNRGLDYGYTF TGCAGTGCTAGCCTCAACAGGGGGCTAGACTATGGCTACACCTTC
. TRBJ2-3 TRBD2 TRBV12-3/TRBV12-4 CASSSISGGAADAQYF TGTGCCAGCAGCTCGATTAGCGGGGGGGCCGCAGATGCGCAGTATTTT
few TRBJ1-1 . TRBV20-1 CSAFQGVTEAFF TGCAGTGCTTTCCAGGGCGTCACTGAAGCTTTCTTT
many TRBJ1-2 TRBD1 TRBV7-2 CASSGWDRLLDYTF TGTGCCAGCAGCGGCTGGGACAGGTTACTTGACTACACCTTC
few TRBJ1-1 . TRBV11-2 CASSSSDRLEAFF TGTGCCAGCAGCTCTTCCGACAGGCTTGAAGCTTTCTTT
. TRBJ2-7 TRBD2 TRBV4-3 CVSSQIPGGNYEQYF TGCGTCAGCAGCCAGATCCCGGGGGGTAATTACGAGCAGTACTTC
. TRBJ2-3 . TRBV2 CASIRGGDTQYF TGTGCCAGCATCAGGGGGGGAGATACGCAGTATTTT
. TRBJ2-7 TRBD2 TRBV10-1 CASSSRLAGDPYEQYF TGCGCCAGCAGTTCTCGACTAGCGGGGGATCCCTACGAGCAGTACTTC
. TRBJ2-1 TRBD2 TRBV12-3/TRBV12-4 CASTMRSSGRASYNEQFF TGTGCCAGCACCATGAGGTCGAGCGGGAGGGCCTCCTACAATGAGCAGTTCTTC
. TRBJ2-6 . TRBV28 CASRDGRDSGANVLTF TGTGCCAGCAGAGACGGGCGAGACTCTGGGGCCAACGTCCTGACTTTC
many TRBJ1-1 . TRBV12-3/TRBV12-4 CASRAGNTEAFF TGTGCCAGCAGGGCAGGGAACACTGAAGCTTTCTTT
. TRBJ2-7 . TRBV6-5 CASTPQDPTYNEQYF TGTGCCAGCACCCCCCAGGACCCAACCTACAATGAGCAGTACTTC
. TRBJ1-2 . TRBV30 CAWRAGASYGYTF TGTGCCTGGAGGGCAGGGGCCAGCTATGGCTACACCTTC
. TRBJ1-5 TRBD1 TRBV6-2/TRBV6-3 CASSFGQGVYSNQPQHF TGTGCCAGCAGTTTCGGACAGGGGGTTTATAGCAATCAGCCCCAGCATTTT
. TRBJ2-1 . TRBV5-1 CASSLGPLDGSEGVF TGCGCCAGCAGCTTGGGTCCTCTAGACGGGTCCGAGGGTGTCTTC
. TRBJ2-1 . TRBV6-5 CARTMSYNEQFF TGTGCCAGGACTATGAGCTACAATGAGCAGTTCTTC
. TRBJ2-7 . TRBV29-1 CSVGQTLYEQYF TGCAGCGTTGGGCAGACCCTTTACGAGCAGTACTTC
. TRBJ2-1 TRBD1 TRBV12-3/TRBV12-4 CASSLARQGSQFF TGTGCCAGCAGTTTAGCAAGACAGGGGAGCCAGTTCTTC
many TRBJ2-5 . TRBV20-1 CSASRQQETQYF TGCAGTGCTAGCCGACAGCAAGAGACCCAGTACTTC
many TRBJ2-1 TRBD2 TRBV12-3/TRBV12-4 CASLSGGSYNEQFF TGTGCCAGCCTTAGCGGGGGATCCTACAATGAGCAGTTCTTC